The entry below describes one T cell receptor beta chain. Its antigen is not identified. The germline CDR1 and CDR2 sequences are MNHEY and SVGAGI. V lost 7 bases, J lost 6 bases, and 11 bases stayed unmatched. This CDR3 has 15 residues. With random hexamers, roughly 0.5 to 1 ug RNA was reverse transcribed. By means of immunoSEQ multiplex PCR, TCR beta CDR3 spanning 54 Vbeta and 13 Jbeta underwent amplification. MiXCR, run by TCRdb on the immunoSEQ multiplex PCR reads, gives a single entry per CDR3 protein. This table has 120,000 or so distinct CDR3 sequences, over 95% appearing once. TCR beta sequencing covered blood CD8+ and CD4+ T cells. The data were obtained in a study of CD8 T cells in Susac syndrome. Turning to the study itself: Sequenced Susac syndrome patients included over 5 with active disease and under ten who were in remission.

Broader study findings: The study conceded that relatively few individuals underwent its TCR sequencing and HLA analysis.

Sample: CD4+ T cells from PBMCs. The sequence was obtained from a human donor with Susac syndrome. The chain uses TRBV6-5 and TRBJ2-4, with TRBD1 identical over 8 bases. The DNA for the CDR3 is TGTGCCAGCACCCTGGACAGGGCTGGCGGAAACATTCAGTACTTC. Translated, it gives CASTLDRAGGNIQYF.